This T cell receptor (beta chain) was captured in a study of T cells in Graves' hyperthyroidism and ophthalmopathy. RNA transcripts served as the template for amplifying TCR beta CDR3 regions. A set of HTBI primers served as the primers for a first-round RT-PCR of the TCR CDR3. TCRdb reanalysed the multiplex PCR reads using MiXCR and keeps one entry per CDR3 protein. The sample holds a few hundred thousand distinct CDR3 sequences, around 46% seen once. Graves' hyperthyroidism qualified as stable when ophthalmopathy did not progress within 18 months. Diagnoses were established using clinical symptoms, serum thyroxine and TRAb, thyroid ultrasound and orbital computed tomography. Germline V gives CDR1 SGHVS, CDR2 FQNEAQ. This CDR3 has 15 amino acids. The germline V and J ends were trimmed by 3 bases and 1 base, with 9 bases remaining between them.

The TCR originated in a young woman with Graves' hyperthyroidism. The chain links TRBV7-8 to TRBJ2-2; possible D gene TRBD1, 5 bases. Sequencing was done on a sample of peripheral blood or thyroid tissue (not recorded which). Here the CDR3 DNA reads TGTGCCAGCAGCTTCGACAGACGGAACACCGGGGAGCTGTTTTTT. Translating it yields CASSFDRRNTGELFF.